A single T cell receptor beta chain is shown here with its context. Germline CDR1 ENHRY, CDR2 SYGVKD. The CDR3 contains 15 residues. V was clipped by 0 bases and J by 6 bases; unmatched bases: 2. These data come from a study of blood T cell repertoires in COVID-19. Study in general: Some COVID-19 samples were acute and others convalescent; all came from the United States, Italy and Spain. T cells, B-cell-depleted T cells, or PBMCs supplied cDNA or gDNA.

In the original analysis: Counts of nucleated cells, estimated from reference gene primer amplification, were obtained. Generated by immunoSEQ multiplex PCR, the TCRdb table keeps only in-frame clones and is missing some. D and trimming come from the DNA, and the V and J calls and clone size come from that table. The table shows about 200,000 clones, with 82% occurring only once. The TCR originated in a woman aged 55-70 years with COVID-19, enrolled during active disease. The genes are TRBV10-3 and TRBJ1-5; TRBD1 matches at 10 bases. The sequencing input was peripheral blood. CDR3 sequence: CAISESGTGVQPQHF. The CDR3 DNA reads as TGTGCCATCAGTGAGTCAGGGACAGGGGTTCAGCCCCAGCATTTT.